This TCR beta chain was identified in a study of blood T cell repertoires in COVID-19. Overall study context: PBMCs, B-cell-depleted T cells, or T cells were the source of the cDNA or gDNA that made up the material.

This table comes from immunoSEQ multiplex PCR, and its TCRdb copy is limited to in-frame clones, with some not included. Among roughly 150,000 clones, over 90% were seen once, and the ten largest hold 1.5% to 2.5%. Sequences were obtained from peripheral blood. The sequence was collected from a woman in her fifties or sixties with COVID-19, enrolled during active disease.

The CDR3, as DNA: TGTGCCAGCAGTTTAGACAGGAAGCAGCCCCAGCATTTT. It codes for CASSLDRKQPQHF. V gene TRBV27 combines with J gene TRBJ1-5; a possible D gene is TRBD1 (6 bases). The CDR3 is made up of 13 amino acids. The V gene's germline CDR1 is MNHEY and CDR2 SMNVEV (reference sequence). Trimming cost V 2 bases and J 7 bases, with 9 bases left between them.